The sequence of this T cell receptor beta chain was determined in a study of T cells in Graves' hyperthyroidism and ophthalmopathy (dated by TCRdb to the late 2010s). General notes on the study: Peripheral blood samples were taken at initial diagnosis, before any treatment was given. TCR V-J signatures able to tell the groups apart were searched for in a discovery cohort of 100 or so patients, of whom 43 had Graves' ophthalmopathy and roughly 59 had stable Graves' hyperthyroidism. Whether ophthalmopathy could be predicted prospectively was tested in an independent validation cohort made up of under 20 hyperthyroidism patients plus 17 patients who later progressed to ophthalmopathy. For training and testing, the roughly 100 patients in the discovery cohort were randomly divided in a 7:3 ratio. In addition, the study compared T-cell repertoires in thyroid tissue and in blood from five or six Graves' hyperthyroidism patients. After blood sampling, hyperthyroidism patients were treated with methimazole at a starting dose of 30 mg daily, and ophthalmopathy patients were treated with high-dose intravenous methylprednisolone. The paper describes TCR Vbeta CDR3 sequencing of fewer than 150 peripheral blood samples, made up of about 40 ophthalmopathy patients, 70 to 75 hyperthyroidism patients and 17 progressor patients.

Stable Graves' hyperthyroidism was defined as the absence of progression to ophthalmopathy over 18 months of follow-up. Hyperthyroidism patients were newly diagnosed, had a disease duration of under 2 months, and were aged 18 to 65 years. Patients with uncontrolled infections, other autoimmune diseases, pregnancy or lactation were excluded. Diagnoses relied on clinical symptoms, serum thyroxine and TRAb, thyroid ultrasound and orbital computed tomography. PBMCs were isolated from about 10 ml of fresh peripheral blood by Ficoll-Paque density gradient centrifugation. Total RNA was extracted using Trizol reagent, and RNA quality was assessed on an Agilent 2100 Bioanalyzer. Amplification of TCR beta CDR3 regions was carried out from RNA transcripts. A first-round RT-PCR of the TCR CDR3 used the HTBI primer set with the Qiagen OneStep RT-PCR kit. A second multiplex PCR round built the libraries, followed by size selection and purification. Libraries were sequenced paired-end with 100 bp reads on an Illumina HiSeq2000. From the authors' description of their analysis: Raw data were processed with SOAPnuke, discarding reads with adapters, uncalled bases, mean Phred below 15, or no exact constant-primer or identifier match. COPE v1.2.5 was used to merge the high-quality paired reads, and each unique nucleotide sequence was defined as a clonotype. Clonotypes were aligned to IMGT TRBV, TRBD and TRBJ reference segments using MiTCR v1.1. The analysis was restricted to V-J combinations with a frequency above 0.0001, which together covered roughly 99% of the repertoires. The TCS score was defined as F50 (clonal expansion) divided by E x V (chaos), with BLOSUM62-based TCRdist calculated between CDR3 peptides within each V-J. Welch's t-statistics and random forest reduced approximately 520 V-J features to 10 to 15, which were used in a naive Bayes classifier (R e1071). The public reads were reanalyzed by TCRdb: fastp trimming at Q25, MiXCR alignment, in-frame beta chains only. Rows are unified per CDR3 protein, each entry keeping the most common DNA and genes. The V and J calls shown here were made by TCRdb, not taken from the authors' results. In this sample the table shows some 500,000 distinct CDR3 sequences, under 15% of which occur a single time. The ten largest clones represent over 15% of the sample.

The CDR3 measures 13 amino acids from cysteine to phenylalanine. Just CDR3 DNA is preserved here, 39 bases in frame from base 1. From V the trimming removes 3 bases and from J it removes 4 bases, while the gene matches leave 2 bases of the junction unaccounted for. CDR1 and CDR2 are read off the germline V gene (reference sequence) as MNHEY and SMNVEV. Findings and caveats that apply to the study as a whole: In validation, the model predicted progression to ophthalmopathy with around 71% sensitivity and approximately 74% specificity, a median of around six months before onset. Sample size was not statistically predetermined, and investigators were not blinded to group allocation. Ophthalmopathy was separated from stable hyperthyroidism by a 13 V-J signature model, with over 85% sensitivity and about 81% specificity obtained in cross-validation and 80%/75% obtained in testing. Most expanded thyroid clonotypes (frequency above 0.001) were also found in blood, which suggests that blood repertoires may mirror thyroid immune responses.

This clonotype was seen many times. The antigen this receptor binds is unknown. No quality values exist for individual bases; no much larger clone is one base distant. What was sequenced was blood. The sequence was collected from a woman aged 18-30 years with Graves' hyperthyroidism. Rearrangement joined TRBV27 to TRBJ2-7, and TRBD2 matches 8 of the central bases. The sequence in DNA is TGTGCCAGCAGTTTGAGCGGGGGTTACGAGCAGTACTTC. This translates into CASSLSGGYEQYF.